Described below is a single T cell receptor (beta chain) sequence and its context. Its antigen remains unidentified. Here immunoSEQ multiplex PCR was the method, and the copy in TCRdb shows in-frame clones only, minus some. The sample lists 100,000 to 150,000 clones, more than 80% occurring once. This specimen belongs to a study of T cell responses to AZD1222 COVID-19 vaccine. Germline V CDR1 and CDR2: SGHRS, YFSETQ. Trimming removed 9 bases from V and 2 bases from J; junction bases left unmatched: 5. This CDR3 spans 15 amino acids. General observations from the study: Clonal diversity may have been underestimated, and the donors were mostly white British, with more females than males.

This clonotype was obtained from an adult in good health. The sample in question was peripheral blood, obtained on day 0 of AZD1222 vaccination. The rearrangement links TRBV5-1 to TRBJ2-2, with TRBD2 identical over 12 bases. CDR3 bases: TGCGCCACCGGACTAGCGGGGTTTAACACCGGGGAGCTGTTTTTT. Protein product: CATGLAGFNTGELFF. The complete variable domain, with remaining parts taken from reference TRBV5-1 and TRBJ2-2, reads KAGVTQTPRYLIKTRGQQVTLSCSPISGHRSVSWYQQTPGQGLQFLFEYFSETQRNKGNFPGRFSGRQFSNSRSEMNVSTLELGDSALYLCATGLAGFNTGELFFGEGSRLTVL.